This TCR beta chain stems from a study of blood T cell repertoires in COVID-19. Participants, roughly 18 to 90 years old, spanned fewer than 30 US areas. Clinical history reported by participants formed the basis on which cohorts were assigned. The study counted Cohort 3 donors as recovered given two negative PCRs, clearance, or symptom resolution. V dropped 5 bases and J dropped 4; count of bases not matched to a gene: 11. Germline assignment: CDR1 MDHEN and CDR2 SYDVKM. The CDR3 has 16 amino acids. In the original processing: Counts of nucleated cells, estimated from reference gene primer amplification, were obtained. Here immunoSEQ multiplex PCR was the method, and the copy in TCRdb shows in-frame clones only, minus some. V and J calls and clone size are given by that table; D and trimming were obtained from the DNA. The table has 350,000 to 450,000 clones, roughly 89% seen once.

The receptor was derived from a woman in her thirties who had recovered from COVID-19. V is TRBV28 and J is TRBJ2-1, with 7 nucleotides matching TRBD2. Material for sequencing was PBMCs or T cells enriched from blood (not recorded which). The CDR3 coding sequence is TGTGCCAGCAGTCGCCCAACGGGGGGAGGTTACAATGAGCAGTTCTTC. This codes for CASSRPTGGGYNEQFF.